This T cell receptor beta chain was sequenced during a study of CD8 T cells in ankylosing spondylitis. Notes on this clonotype: Its target is unknown.

Points from the study as a whole: In synovial fluid and blood from reactive arthritis, some motif variants were previously reported. Disease-linked clones reportedly showed significant enrichment in matched ankylosing spondylitis synovial fluid. The disease-linked clones had a CD8+ phenotype and low blood frequencies. Typical of ankylosing spondylitis blood, it appeared, was a TCR beta motif of under 10 highly homologous variants.

Using quantitative 5'-RACE with molecular barcodes, the authors made TCR beta libraries. Via MiXCR, TCRdb re-called the 5' RACE reads, giving one row per CDR3 protein. The sample comprises 700,000 or so distinct CDR3 sequences, 15% to 20% of which are singletons, and about 19% rests with the top ten. V dropped 5 bases and J dropped 5; count of bases not matched to a gene: 16. The CDR3 has 17 amino acids. The germline V gene encodes CDR1 LGHDT and CDR2 YNNKEL (reference sequence). Material: blood, either unsorted or a sorted T cell fraction (not recorded which). This clonotype was sampled from a male donor with ankylosing spondylitis. The chain couples TRBV3-1 to TRBJ2-3; 7 nucleotides align to TRBD2. As DNA, the CDR3 is TGTGCCAGCAGCGCAGTTGGACTAGATCAGGTGGGAGATACGCAGTATTTT. This translates into CASSAVGLDQVGDTQYF.